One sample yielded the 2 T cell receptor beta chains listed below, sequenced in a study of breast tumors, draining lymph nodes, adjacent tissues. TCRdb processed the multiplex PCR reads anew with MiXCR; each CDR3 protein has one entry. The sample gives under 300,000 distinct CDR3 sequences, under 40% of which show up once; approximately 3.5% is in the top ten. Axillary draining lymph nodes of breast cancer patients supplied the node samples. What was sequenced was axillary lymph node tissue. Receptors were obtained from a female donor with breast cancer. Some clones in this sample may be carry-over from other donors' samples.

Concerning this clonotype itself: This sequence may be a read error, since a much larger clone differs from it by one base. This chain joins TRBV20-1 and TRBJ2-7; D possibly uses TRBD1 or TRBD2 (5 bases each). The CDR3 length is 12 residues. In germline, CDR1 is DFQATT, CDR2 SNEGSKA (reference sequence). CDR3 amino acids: CSAPDGTYEPYF. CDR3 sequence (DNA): TGCAGTGCTCCGGACGGGACCTACGAGCCGTACTTC.

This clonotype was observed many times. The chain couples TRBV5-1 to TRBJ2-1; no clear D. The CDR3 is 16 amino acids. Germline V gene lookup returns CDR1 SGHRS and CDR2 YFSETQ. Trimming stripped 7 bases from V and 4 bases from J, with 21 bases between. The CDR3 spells CASRPSPSGVYNEQFF. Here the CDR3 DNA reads TGCGCCAGCCGGCCCTCCCCCTCGGGCGTATACAATGAGCAGTTCTTC.